This T cell receptor (beta chain) was recorded in a study of regulatory T cells in long-lasting Graves disease. The CDR3 spans 16 residues. Trimming cost V 0 bases and J 7 bases; bases outside gene matches: 7. The V gene's germline CDR1 is MNHEY and CDR2 SVGEGT. Documented time point: persistent/refractory GD, antithyroid drugs over 5 years with positive TRAb. From PBMCs, RNA was extracted and then used to make the TCR library. This clonotype was counted only a few times. Arm-PCR of CDR3 regions with iRepertoire HTBI primers generated TCR beta libraries. TCRdb ran MiXCR on the multiplex PCR reads and lists one entry per CDR3 protein. Of a few hundred thousand distinct CDR3 sequences listed, 23% are singletons.

The sequence came from a female donor with Graves disease. The sequencing used peripheral blood mononuclear cells (PBMCs), collected when the disease was refractory, from a patient treated with antithyroid drugs. V usage is TRBV6-2 or TRBV6-3 and J usage is TRBJ1-5; TRBD1 aligns across 9 bases. The CDR3 nucleotides read TGTGCCAGCAGTTACTCGATCGGGACAGGGTCGCAGCCCCAGCATTTT. It specifies CASSYSIGTGSQPQHF.